The entry below gives a single TCR beta chain sequence along with its context. These data come from a study of blood T cell repertoires in COVID-19. V was cut by 4 bases and J by 4 bases, with 11 bases left in between. The CDR3 extends over 14 amino acids. CDR1 and CDR2 (germline): SGHDT, YYEEEE. Methods used by the authors: The authors estimated nucleated cell counts from reference gene primer amplification. Sequenced by immunoSEQ multiplex PCR; TCRdb stores in-frame clones only, minus some. V, J and clone size were drawn from that table, and D and trimming were deduced from the DNA. The repertoire includes fewer than 50,000 clones, 69% of them detected once, and around 5.9% sits in the top ten.

The specimen sequenced was peripheral blood. The chain combines TRBV5-6 with TRBJ2-2, with a tentative D call TRBD1 (6 bases). The TCR comes from a man of 80 years or more with acute or convalescent COVID-19. The DNA for the CDR3 is TGTGCCAGCAGCCCGCGGACAGCCACCGGGGAGCTGTTTTTT. Protein: CASSPRTATGELFF.